A single sample is the source of the 11 T cell receptor beta chains below, sequenced in a study of blood T cell repertoires in COVID-19. The data were produced by immunoSEQ multiplex PCR, yet TCRdb's version contains in-frame clones alone and is incomplete. The repertoire holds about 74,000 clones, with about four fifths as singletons. Material: peripheral blood. These receptor sequences come from a human donor in a cohort sampled during active COVID-19.

This clone showed up just a few times. CDR3 nucleotide sequence: TGCGCCAGCAGTCAGGAAACAGGGAATAATTCACCCCTCCACTTT. Encoded protein: CASSQETGNNSPLHF. The rearrangement uses TRBV23-1 and TRBJ1-6; tentatively, D is TRBD1 (6 bases). TRBV23-1 is noted as an ORF with a role that remains uncertain. V shed 3 bases and J shed 5 bases, with 11 bases lying between them. The CDR3 covers 15 residues.

This chain joins TRBV5-1 and TRBJ1-5, with TRBD1 matching 7 bases. Germline V CDR1 and CDR2: SGHRS, YFSETQ. The CDR3 is made up of 16 amino acids. The junction had 6 bases not matched to a gene; V was cut back by 0 bases and J by 3 bases. The CDR3 sequence is CASSLDGTANNQPQHF. In nucleotides, the CDR3 is TGCGCCAGCAGCTTGGACGGGACAGCCAACAATCAGCCCCAGCATTTT.

This chain joins TRBV6-1 and TRBJ2-1, with TRBD1 matching over 7 bases. Germline V gene data show CDR1 as MNHNS and CDR2 as SASEGT. With V trimmed by 0 bases and J by 4 bases, 3 bases remained unmatched. The CDR3 length is 15 residues. CDR3 amino acids: CASSEAGQKYNEQFF. As DNA, the CDR3 is TGTGCCAGCAGTGAAGCGGGACAGAAATACAATGAGCAGTTCTTC.

V and J are TRBV28 and TRBJ1-1; 8 nucleotides align to TRBD1. The CDR3 has 14 amino acids. The V and J ends lost 5 bases and 2 bases, in that order; junction bases with no gene match: 4. The germline V gene encodes CDR1 MDHEN and CDR2 SYDVKM. The CDR3 spells CASSQDRANTEAFF. CDR3 DNA: TGTGCCAGCAGTCAGGACAGGGCAAACACTGAAGCTTTCTTT.

This chain uses TRBV25-1 with TRBJ2-1; 8 nucleotides agree with TRBD2. Germline V lookup: CDR1 MGHDK, CDR2 SYGVNS. The CDR3 loop spans 17 amino acids. J gave up 0 bases and V 3 bases, and 7 bases lay outside the gene matches. DNA of the CDR3: TGTGCCAGCAGTGATGAGACTAGCGATAGCTCCTACAATGAGCAGTTCTTC. Protein product: CASSDETSDSSYNEQFF.

This chain links TRBV27 with TRBJ1-2; weak D call: TRBD1 (5 bases). Germline V gene sequence: CDR1 MNHEY, CDR2 SMNVEV (reference sequence). This CDR3 is 14 amino acids long. Trimming took 5 bases from V and 2 from J, leaving 12 bases between them. The CDR3, as DNA: TGTGCCAGCAGTGCCCGGGGGGGAAACTATGGCTACACCTTC. Its translation: CASSARGGNYGYTF.

The chain uses TRBV19 and TRBJ1-5; tentative D call: TRBD1 (6 bases). Deletions cut 9 bases from V and 0 bases from J, with 12 bases between. The CDR3 sequence is 14 residues long. Germline V gene data show CDR1 as LNHDA and CDR2 as SQIVND (reference sequence). The CDR3 region is CASVDRYSNQPQHF. In DNA, the CDR3 is TGTGCCAGCGTGGACAGATATAGCAATCAGCCCCAGCATTTT.

The V call is TRBV19, the J call TRBJ1-5; D gene uncertain. Germline loops: CDR1 LNHDA, CDR2 SQIVND (reference sequence). The V end lost 5 bases, the J end lost 1 base, and 12 bases lay between the germline ends. The CDR3 contains 15 residues. CDR3 nucleotides: TGTGCCAGTAGTCCAGAGGGAATGAGCAATCAGCCCCAGCATTTT. This codes for CASSPEGMSNQPQHF.

This clone was detected once. The chain has TRBV3-1 (or the pseudogene TRBV3-2) and TRBJ1-5; TRBD1 agrees at 8 bases. Germline V lookup: CDR1 LGHDT, CDR2 YNNKEL (reference sequence). This CDR3 is built from 15 residues. Trimming at V came to 1 base and at J to 6 bases, leaving 5 bases not matched to a gene. This chain's CDR3 is CASSQGTGFAQPQHF. The CDR3 DNA is TGTGCCAGCAGCCAAGGGACAGGGTTCGCTCAGCCCCAGCATTTT.

This clone was recorded once. The rearrangement joins TRBV2 to TRBJ2-7, with D possibly TRBD1 on 6 matching bases. V was trimmed by 5 bases and J by 6 bases, leaving 14 bases between them. CDR1 SNHLY and CDR2 FYNNEI come from the germline V gene. The CDR3 is made up of 13 amino acids. CDR3 bases: TGTGCCAGCAGTCAGAGACAGGATAGCGAGCAGTACTTC. Translated, it gives CASSQRQDSEQYF.

The rearrangement uses TRBV3-1 (or the pseudogene TRBV3-2) and TRBJ2-7, with D possibly matching TRBD2 (6 bases). V was pared by 0 bases and J by 0 bases, with 6 bases between. The CDR3 contains 14 residues. Germline CDR1 reads LGHDT; CDR2 reads YNNKEL (reference sequence). The CDR3: CASSQEGLSYEQYF. In nucleotides, the CDR3 is TGTGCCAGCAGCCAAGAGGGACTCTCCTACGAGCAGTACTTC.